A single sample is the source of the 26 T cell receptor beta chains below, sequenced in a study of blood T cells in healthy people across ages. Primed by a sample-barcoded 5' primer and a J-beta primer mix, a second PCR proceeded for 7 to 11 cycles. Via MiXCR, TCRdb re-called the 5' RACE reads, giving one row per CDR3 protein. The data contain 1.5 million to 2 million distinct CDR3 sequences, roughly 52% of them singletons. Sequenced: blood. Every receptor here comes from a woman aged 35 to 49 in good health.

There are a few counts of this clonotype. The rearrangement uses TRBV10-3 and TRBJ2-7; D may be TRBD1 (6 bases). The CDR3 spans 13 residues. The V end lost 6 bases, the J end lost 0 bases, and 9 bases lay between the germline ends. CDR1 is ENHRY, CDR2 SYGVKD, per germline. DNA for the CDR3: TGTGCCATCAGGGGGGACACCTCCTACGAGCAGTACTTC. It is translated as CAIRGDTSYEQYF.

The chain uses TRBV3-1 and TRBJ2-7, with no clear D. The DNA end is more similar to TRBJ2-5, so the J call may be wrong. The CDR3 totals 14 residues. CDR1 is LGHDT, CDR2 YNNKEL, per germline (reference sequence). CDR3 residues: CASSQVNRRETQYF. The CDR3 region has the DNA TGTGCCAGCAGCCAAGTGAACAGACGAGAGACCCAGTACTTC.

This clonotype was seen a few times. The chain joins TRBV20-1 to TRBJ1-4, with TRBD1 as a possible D gene (6 bases). The CDR3 has 15 amino acids. Germline V lookup: CDR1 DFQATT, CDR2 SNEGSKA (reference sequence). With 6 bases removed from V and 8 bases from J, the gap between germline ends came to 22 bases. This CDR3 is CSARLAHRAGEKLFF. The CDR3 DNA is TGCAGTGCCCGGTTGGCCCACAGGGCGGGCGAAAAACTGTTTTTT.

CDR3: CASSPQKGVAEETQYF. Here the CDR3 DNA reads TGTGCCAGCAGCCCCCAAAAGGGGGTGGCCGAAGAGACCCAGTACTTC. The chain couples TRBV3-1 to TRBJ2-5; weak D call: TRBD1 (6 bases). The CDR3 spans 16 residues. V dropped 4 bases and J dropped 3 bases, with 18 bases sitting between them. Per the germline V gene, CDR1 is LGHDT and CDR2 is YNNKEL (reference sequence).

The rearrangement links TRBV12-3 or TRBV12-4 to TRBJ1-2; 7 positions match TRBD1. CDR3 length: 16 residues. The J segment lost 4 bases and the V segment lost 5 bases, leaving 13 bases of the junction unmatched. The CDR3 loop is CASSQQQGIRAYGYTF. As DNA, the CDR3 is TGTGCCAGCAGTCAACAACAGGGGATTCGGGCCTATGGCTACACCTTC.

This sequence joins TRBV11-2 and TRBJ2-5; TRBD1 aligns across 8 bases. The CDR3 runs 15 residues. The germline V gene has CDR1 SGHAT and CDR2 FQNNGV. V gave up 3 bases and J gave up 2 bases; unmatched junction bases: 5. CDR3 nucleotides: TGTGCCAGCAGCTTCGGACAGGGAACTCAAGAGACCCAGTACTTC. Translated: CASSFGQGTQETQYF.

The chain combines TRBV4-2 with TRBJ2-1; 8 bases match TRBD2. The CDR3 loop spans 20 amino acids. V shed 4 bases and J 0 bases; nucleotides not matched to a gene: 17. Germline V CDR1 and CDR2: LGHNA, YNFKEQ. The CDR3 loop reads CASSRNLGAGGLSSYNEQFF. Written as DNA, the CDR3 is TGTGCCAGCAGCCGAAACCTGGGGGCGGGGGGCCTGAGCTCCTACAATGAGCAGTTCTTC.

This clonotype has just a few counts. This chain uses TRBV6-6 with TRBJ2-7, with 11 nucleotides matching TRBD1. V lost 7 bases and J lost 2; bases outside the gene matches: 4. In germline, CDR1 is MNHNY, CDR2 SVGAGI (reference sequence). The CDR3 is 14 residues long. The CDR3 coding sequence is TGTGCCAGCAAAGGACAGGGGGCTCCCTACGAGCAGTACTTC. Amino acids: CASKGQGAPYEQYF.

This chain links TRBV6-1 with TRBJ2-1; no definite D call. The germline V gene has CDR1 MNHNS and CDR2 SASEGT. There are 11 residues in the CDR3. V lost 6 bases and J 6 bases, leaving 6 bases between the germline ends. The chain's CDR3 is CASRIVNEQFF. CDR3 in DNA: TGTGCCAGCAGAATCGTCAATGAGCAGTTCTTC.

In regard to this clonotype: A read error is likely, as this CDR3 ends without the conserved phenylalanine or tryptophan. Here the CDR3 DNA reads TGTGCCAGCAGAGCCCCCGGGTCGCAAGAGACCCAGTACCTC. Encoded protein: CASRAPGSQETQYL. The chain recombines TRBV12-3 or TRBV12-4 with TRBJ2-5, with D hard to call. Deletions cut 6 bases from V and 2 bases from J, with 13 bases between. CDR3 size: 14 residues.

This clonotype has just a few counts. The chain is built from TRBV14 and TRBJ2-3; 7 nucleotides align to TRBD1. CDR1 SGHDN and CDR2 FVKESK come from the germline V gene. The trim removed 0 bases at V and 0 bases at J, leaving 6 bases unmatched. The CDR3 has 17 residues. CDR3 amino acids: CASSQDIGTVSTDTQYF. CDR3 in DNA: TGTGCCAGCAGCCAAGATATAGGGACAGTTAGCACAGATACGCAGTATTTT.

This clonotype was recorded only once. The rearrangement uses TRBV7-9 and TRBJ1-1; D remains unclear. Germline CDR1 and CDR2: SEHNR and FQNEAQ (reference sequence). Deletions cut 5 bases from V and 1 base from J, with 11 bases between. CDR3 length: 14 amino acids. The CDR3 DNA sequence: TGTGCCAGCAGCCTCCAGGCGGGGAACACTGAAGCTTTCTTT. Amino acid sequence: CASSLQAGNTEAFF.

V is TRBV11-2 and J is TRBJ2-1; 9 nucleotides match TRBD2. The CDR3 runs 19 residues. Germline V lookup: CDR1 SGHAT, CDR2 FQNNGV. Trimming at V came to 1 base and at J to 7 bases, leaving 17 bases not matched to a gene. The CDR3 reads CASSLVGISGGGAFNEQFF. As DNA, the CDR3 is TGTGCCAGCAGCTTAGTGGGGATCAGTGGCGGGGGGGCCTTTAATGAGCAGTTCTTC.

This clonotype was seen a handful of times. This chain uses TRBV7-2 with TRBJ2-3; a possible D gene is TRBD1 (5 bases). The germline V and J ends were trimmed by 1 base and 1 base, with 12 bases remaining between them. In germline, CDR1 is SGHTA, CDR2 FQGNSA. The CDR3 totals 16 residues. For the CDR3, the DNA is TGTGCCAGCAGCTTAGGGCAGGGTATGGGCACAGATACGCAGTATTTT. Amino acid sequence: CASSLGQGMGTDTQYF.

The chain has TRBV6-6 and TRBJ2-5, with D unresolved. CDR3 length: 11 residues. CDR1 is MNHNY and CDR2 is SVGAGI in the germline V gene (reference sequence). The V end was cut by 7 bases, the J end by 3 bases, with 6 bases between. The CDR3 loop reads CASIEEETQYF. The CDR3 DNA is TGTGCCAGCATAGAGGAAGAGACCCAGTACTTC.

In this sample, this clonotype turned up a few times. The chain joins TRBV4-2 to TRBJ2-1; D not certain. CDR3 size: 12 residues. The V end was cut by 6 bases, the J end by 5 bases, with 8 bases between. Germline CDR1 and CDR2: LGHNA and YNFKEQ. CDR3 sequence reads: CASSQDDNEQFF. The CDR3 coding sequence is TGTGCCAGCAGTCAGGACGACAATGAGCAGTTCTTC.

The rearrangement joins TRBV7-2 to TRBJ2-5; 11 bases align to TRBD2. Germline-derived CDR1 and CDR2 are SGHTA and FQGNSA. The CDR3 is 17 residues long. Trimming cost V 4 bases and J 11 bases; bases outside gene matches: 18. The CDR3 nucleotides are TGTGCCAGCAGCTCCTGGGTGACTAGCGGGGTGCGGGATGAGCAGTACTTC. Encoded protein: CASSSWVTSGVRDEQYF.

The table lists this clonotype with a few counts. The genes are TRBV6-5 and TRBJ1-2; possibly TRBD1 for D (5 bases). This CDR3 has 14 residues. Trimming took 6 bases from V and 1 from J, leaving 12 bases between them. Germline V gene sequence: CDR1 MNHEY, CDR2 SVGAGI. CDR3 residues: CASRIPTDNYGYTF. The CDR3 nucleotides read TGTGCCAGCAGAATCCCGACAGATAACTATGGCTACACCTTC.

V gene TRBV7-2 combines with J gene TRBJ2-3, with no clear D. The CDR3 is 13 amino acids. Germline CDR1 SGHTA, CDR2 FQGNSA. Trimming removed 5 bases at V and 5 bases at J, with 11 bases between. For the CDR3, the DNA is TGTGCCAGCAGCCCTCCACCGATAGATACGCAGTATTTT. As protein: CASSPPPIDTQYF.

The chain is built from TRBV19 and TRBJ2-3, with 14 bases that match TRBD2. V lost 5 bases, J lost 5 bases, and 9 bases stayed unmatched. Germline V lookup: CDR1 LNHDA, CDR2 SQIVND (reference sequence). The CDR3 is 17 residues long. CDR3 in DNA: TGTGCCAGTAGTCGTAGACTAGCGGGGGGGCCGGGAGATACGCAGTATTTT. Translating gives CASSRRLAGGPGDTQYF.

This clonotype was detected once. The chain carries TRBV9 and TRBJ1-1; D remains unclear. The CDR3 length is 15 residues. V was shortened by 2 bases and J by 3 bases, with 14 bases between the two germline ends. Germline-derived CDR1 and CDR2 are SGDLS and YYNGEE. CDR3 in amino acids: CASSVTPTADTEAFF. The CDR3 nucleotides read TGTGCCAGCAGCGTCACCCCAACTGCGGACACTGAAGCTTTCTTT.

This clonotype came up a few times. This rearrangement joins TRBV18 to TRBJ2-3; perhaps TRBD2 as D (5 bases). Trimming removed 0 bases at V and 4 bases at J, with 17 bases between. The CDR3 sequence is 17 residues long. Per germline, CDR1 KGHSH and CDR2 LQKENI. CDR3 sequence: CASSPPRSSVKSDTQYF. CDR3 coding DNA: TGTGCCAGCTCACCACCGAGGAGTAGCGTGAAGTCAGATACGCAGTATTTT.

The rearrangement uses TRBV7-3 and TRBJ1-2; the match to TRBD1 covers 7 bases. The germline gives CDR1 SGHTA, CDR2 FQGTGA. Trimming at V came to 1 base and at J to 9 bases, leaving 8 bases not matched to a gene. The CDR3 totals 14 residues. CDR3 DNA: TGTGCCAGCAGCTTAAACGTACAGGGGAGTAGCTACACCTTC. As protein: CASSLNVQGSSYTF.

This clonotype was counted between two and nine times. The chain joins TRBV9 to TRBJ2-1; D is perhaps TRBD2 (6 bases). Trimming cost V 1 base and J 2 bases, with 16 bases left between them. Germline CDR1 SGDLS, CDR2 YYNGEE. The length of the CDR3 is 17 residues. The CDR3: CASSVLLSGPPYNEQFF. The CDR3 DNA sequence: TGTGCCAGCAGCGTACTCCTAAGCGGGCCCCCCTACAATGAGCAGTTCTTC.

The table lists this clonotype with a few counts. This chain links TRBV29-1 with TRBJ1-2; D may be TRBD1 (5 bases). Trimming pared 3 bases from V and 6 bases from J, leaving 11 bases between. CDR3 length: 12 residues. CDR1 is SQVTM and CDR2 is ANQGSEA in the germline V gene. CDR3 sequence (DNA): TGCAGCGTTGAGCGGACAACCGATGGCTACACCTTC. It translates to CSVERTTDGYTF.

The count of this clonotype is one. This chain joins TRBV28 and TRBJ1-3; TRBD1 might be the D (6 bases). The CDR3 runs to 18 residues. Germline V gives CDR1 MDHEN, CDR2 SYDVKM. The ends were cut back, 8 bases at V and 0 bases at J, with 23 bases in the middle. The CDR3 is CASYSSTGPPSSGNTIYF. The CDR3 DNA is TGTGCCAGCTACTCATCGACAGGTCCACCAAGCTCTGGAAACACCATATATTTT.